This T cell receptor (beta chain) was obtained from a study of cytomegalovirus exposure and HLA in healthy donors. The study, taken as a whole, reports: Specificity of a few CMV-associated chains for CMV antigens was verified in vitro. Investigators reported under 200 TCR beta chains as tied to cytomegalovirus. Per published reports, the classifier diagnosed cytomegalovirus status with high specificity and sensitivity.

Only in-frame clones appear in the TCRdb table, and some are missing; sequencing was by immunoSEQ multiplex PCR. The sample comprises about 160,000 clones, approximately 87% of which are singletons, and about 5.8% rests with the top ten. About this clone: The antigen is unknown.

It was the approximately 130-subject validation cohort, separate from the roughly 700-subject first cohort, to which the donors belonged. This CDR3 is built from 14 residues. V gave up 2 bases and J gave up 3 bases, with 10 bases separating them. From germline, CDR1 is SGHAT and CDR2 FQDESV (reference sequence). This receptor was identified in a woman aged 30 to 39 in good health and CMV-seronegative. The chain recombines TRBV11-1 with TRBJ1-1; weak D call: TRBD1 (5 bases). Sequencing was done on a sample of PBMCs. CDR3: CASSLNTGYTEAFF. CDR3 nucleotides: TGTGCCAGCAGCTTAAACACAGGATACACTGAAGCTTTCTTT.